This T cell receptor (beta chain) was sequenced for a study of early T cells in non-severe SARS-CoV-2 infection. Across the study: Sequenced bulk RNA came from whole blood that was unsorted, and chains were unpaired.

As to this clonotype: Antigen: not known.

Findings and limits, study-wide: Matches to VDJdb favored anti-spike CD8 responses and missed private and CD4 specificities.

Individually, cDNA molecules had unique molecular identifiers attached to them. TCRdb itself ran the 5' RACE reads through MiXCR, one entry per CDR3 protein. The sample shows about 80,000 distinct CDR3 sequences, 12% of them seen only once. This TCR was sampled from an adult who was a healthcare worker with PCR-confirmed SARS-CoV-2 infection or an uninfected control (not recorded which). The donor label of this sample is uncertain. Specimen: whole blood, collected at baseline.

The CDR3 sequence is CASSLLGPNTEAFF. The CDR3 DNA follows: TGTGCCAGCAGCTTGCTCGGGCCTAACACTGAAGCTTTCTTT. This chain joins TRBV7-9 and TRBJ1-1; D is uncertain. Germline values: CDR1 SEHNR, CDR2 FQNEAQ (reference sequence). The length of the CDR3 is 14 residues. The V end lost 3 bases, the J end lost 2 bases, and 10 bases lay between the germline ends. The variable domain in full, completed from reference TRBV7-9 and TRBJ1-1, reads DTGVSQNPRHKITKRGQNVTFRCDPISEHNRLYWYRQTLGQGPEFLTYFQNEAQLEKSRLLSDRFSAERPKGSFSTLEIQRTEQGDSAMYLCASSLLGPNTEAFFGQGTRLTVV.